Described below is a single T cell receptor (beta chain) sequence and its context. The data were obtained in a study of shared clonotypes between healthy human individuals. Only in-frame clones appear in the TCRdb table, and some are missing; sequencing was by immunoSEQ multiplex PCR. The data contain some 2 million clones, approximately 95% of them singletons. CDR1 and CDR2 from the germline V gene are LNHNV and YYDKDF (reference sequence). The germline V and J ends were trimmed by 2 bases and 6 bases, with 14 bases remaining between them. There are 15 residues in the CDR3. This chain links TRBV15 with TRBJ2-1; the D call may be TRBD1 or TRBD2 (5 bases each). Material: naive CD4+ T cells sorted from blood. Specified subset: CD45RA+ positively selected. This sequence originates from a man between 18 and 29 years old in good health. The CDR3 protein is CATSRLGTPSNEQFF. The DNA of the CDR3 is TGTGCCACCAGCAGACTCGGGACCCCGAGCAATGAGCAGTTCTTC.